This entry lists 21 T cell receptor beta chains sequenced from one sample in a study of spatial heterogeneity in lung cancer. As to time point: sample taken at primary tumor resection. No cells were sorted before sequencing. The whole RNA sequenced was extracted from tumor, nontumor lung or frozen PBMC. One entry per CDR3 protein results from TCRdb running MiXCR on the 5' RACE reads. The sample holds under 11,000 distinct CDR3 sequences, 4.5% to 6.5% seen once. The sample was PBMCs, taken at surgery. All receptors come from a male donor with early-stage non-small cell lung cancer.

On this clonotype: It may be a read error: a sequence one base away is much more abundant. The chain recombines TRBV2 with TRBJ2-4, with D possibly being TRBD1 (5 bases). This CDR3 has 13 amino acids. V lost 3 bases and J 6 bases, leaving 9 bases between the germline ends. CDR1 and CDR2 from the germline V gene are SNHLY and FYNNEI. The DNA of the CDR3 is TGTGCCAGCAGTGACAGGGAACGAAACATTCAGTACTTC. Encoded protein: CASSDRERNIQYF.

This clonotype was seen repeatedly, ten times or more. This chain connects TRBV11-2 to TRBJ1-3; perhaps TRBD1 as D (6 bases). The CDR3 runs 13 residues. V was trimmed by 7 bases and J by 8 bases, leaving 15 bases between them. The V gene's germline CDR1 is SGHAT and CDR2 FQNNGV. CDR3 sequence reads: CASKTGLADTIYF. The CDR3 nucleotides read TGTGCCAGCAAAACAGGGTTAGCGGACACCATATATTTT.

This clonotype is medium-sized (0.01 to 0.1%) in the sample. The rearrangement uses TRBV6-2 or TRBV6-3 and TRBJ1-1; 8 bases match TRBD1. The CDR3 totals 15 residues. Germline trimming cut 8 bases from V and 4 bases from J; bases unmatched to any gene: 12. Germline V CDR1 and CDR2: MNHEY, SVGEGT. CDR3 protein: CASGRPGTGGTEAFF. Here the CDR3 DNA reads TGTGCCAGCGGCCGCCCCGGGACAGGTGGCACTGAAGCTTTCTTT.

The sample holds many counts of this clonotype. The chain has TRBV28 and TRBJ2-1; 8 nucleotides agree with TRBD2. The J segment lost 7 bases and the V segment lost 6 bases, leaving 8 bases of the junction unmatched. This CDR3 is 14 amino acids long. The V gene's germline CDR1 is MDHEN and CDR2 SYDVKM. CDR3 loop: CASRVGGAGNEQFF. CDR3 in DNA: TGTGCCAGCAGAGTCGGGGGGGCCGGTAATGAGCAGTTCTTC.

This rearrangement joins TRBV5-1 to TRBJ2-5; D is unresolved. This CDR3 comprises 18 residues. The germline gives CDR1 SGHRS, CDR2 YFSETQ. V was pared by 0 bases and J by 5 bases, with 23 bases between. CDR3 residues: CASSLEGVGLGIEETQYF. CDR3 DNA sequence: TGCGCCAGCAGCTTGGAGGGCGTTGGCTTGGGGATTGAGGAGACCCAGTACTTC.

This clonotype was observed many times. J is TRBJ2-2 and V is TRBV20-1; D possibly corresponds to TRBD1 (6 bases). The CDR3 runs 14 residues. The ends were cut back, 5 bases at V and 2 bases at J, with 12 bases in the middle. From germline, CDR1 is DFQATT and CDR2 SNEGSKA (reference sequence). For the CDR3, the DNA is TGCAGTGCTGCTTACAGGGCCAACACCGGGGAGCTGTTTTTT. As protein: CSAAYRANTGELFF.

This clonotype was observed at least ten times. V and J are TRBV7-2 and TRBJ2-1, with 7 bases matching TRBD2. This CDR3 comprises 13 residues. V lost 5 bases and J lost 9; bases outside the gene matches: 7. Per the germline V gene, CDR1 is SGHTA and CDR2 is FQGNSA. This chain's CDR3 is CASSPSGGGEQFF. The CDR3 nucleotides are TGTGCCAGCAGCCCCTCGGGCGGGGGTGAGCAGTTCTTC.

In its sample, this clonotype was seen many times. The chain uses TRBV28 and TRBJ1-3; no clear D. CDR1 and CDR2 from the germline V gene are MDHEN and SYDVKM. V dropped 6 bases and J dropped 3 bases, with 9 bases sitting between them. CDR3 size: 13 residues. The CDR3 nucleotides are TGTGCCAGCAGAGAACCGAGTGGAAACACCATATATTTT. Its translation: CASREPSGNTIYF.

This clonotype has at least ten counts. The chain employs TRBV7-6 and TRBJ2-7, with D perhaps matching TRBD2 (6 bases). This CDR3 comprises 15 residues. From germline, CDR1 is SGHVS and CDR2 FNYEAQ. Trimming stripped 5 bases from V and 2 bases from J, with 16 bases between. CDR3: CASSPRGRGTYEQYF. The CDR3, as DNA: TGTGCCAGCAGCCCCAGAGGGCGGGGTACCTACGAGCAGTACTTC.

This clonotype was seen a handful of times. V and J are TRBV19 and TRBJ1-5; D is possibly TRBD1 (6 bases). Germline-derived CDR1 and CDR2 are LNHDA and SQIVND (reference sequence). The CDR3 is 14 amino acids. V lost 6 bases, J lost 5 bases, and 14 bases lay in between. CDR3 in amino acids: CASRTTGLDQPQHF. CDR3 DNA sequence: TGTGCCAGTAGAACTACAGGGTTGGATCAGCCCCAGCATTTT.

This clonotype was detected many times. The chain joins TRBV7-3 to TRBJ1-1; 7 nucleotides line up with TRBD1. Germline-derived CDR1 and CDR2 are SGHTA and FQGTGA. The CDR3 is 13 amino acids. After removal of 5 bases from V and 4 bases from J, the junction contained 4 bases not matched to a gene. The CDR3 is CASSGAGGTEAFF. CDR3 nucleotides: TGTGCCAGCAGCGGGGCAGGGGGCACTGAAGCTTTCTTT.

The chain is built from TRBV20-1 and TRBJ1-6, with 7 bases fitting TRBD1. V gave up 1 base and J gave up 10 bases; unmatched junction bases: 10. From germline, CDR1 is DFQATT and CDR2 SNEGSKA (reference sequence). The CDR3 runs 15 residues. The CDR3 DNA is TGCAGTGCTAGAGTCCTTGGGCAGGGGGGATCACCCCTCCACTTT. Residues: CSARVLGQGGSPLHF.

This clonotype showed up many times. The rearrangement uses TRBV6-2 or TRBV6-3 and TRBJ2-7, with 8 bases identical to TRBD2. CDR1 is MNHEY and CDR2 is SVGEGT in the germline V gene. Unmatched junction bases numbered 6, after V lost 5 bases and J lost 6 bases. This CDR3 region has 13 residues. The CDR3 spells CASSIGLAGEQYF. In DNA form, the CDR3 reads TGTGCCAGCAGTATCGGACTAGCTGGCGAGCAGTACTTC.

This clonotype is labeled medium-sized. CDR3 sequence (DNA): TGTGCCAGCAGTCTACAGAGAGACTATGAAGCTTTCTTT. Protein: CASSLQRDYEAFF. The chain recombines TRBV28 with TRBJ1-1; no reliable D call. The length of the CDR3 is 13 residues. The V end lost 5 bases, the J end lost 7 bases, and 14 bases lay between the germline ends. The germline gives CDR1 MDHEN, CDR2 SYDVKM.

In this sample, this clonotype turned up many times. The chain recombines TRBV20-1 with TRBJ1-4; D unresolved. Looked up from germline, CDR1 is DFQATT and CDR2 is SNEGSKA (reference sequence). V lost 2 bases, J lost 12 bases, and 22 bases lay in between. The CDR3 spans 15 residues. The CDR3 DNA reads TGCAGTGCTAGATTCCCCGGTGATGGAGCGCAGGAACTGTTTTTT. Residues: CSARFPGDGAQELFF.

This clonotype is labeled medium-sized (0.01 to 0.1%). V gene TRBV7-2 combines with J gene TRBJ2-7; 9 nucleotides align to TRBD1. J was trimmed by 2 bases and V by 5 bases; bases with no gene match: 10. Germline CDR1 is SGHTA and CDR2 is FQGNSA. This CDR3 has 16 amino acids. CDR3 in amino acids: CASSDIGTGYTYEQYF. In DNA, the CDR3 is TGTGCCAGCAGCGACATCGGGACAGGGTATACCTACGAGCAGTACTTC.

Within the sample, this clonotype is large. The genes are TRBV7-2 and TRBJ2-1; 9 bases fit TRBD1. The germline V gene has CDR1 SGHTA and CDR2 FQGNSA. The CDR3 is 17 residues long. The trim removed 4 bases at V and 0 bases at J, leaving 7 bases unmatched. CDR3: CASSSDRGASSYNEQFF. CDR3 coding DNA: TGTGCCAGCAGCTCGGACAGGGGCGCAAGCTCCTACAATGAGCAGTTCTTC.

This clonotype has ten or more counts. This chain uses TRBV29-1 with TRBJ1-2, with D perhaps matching TRBD1 (6 bases). This CDR3 has 9 residues. Germline V gives CDR1 SQVTM, CDR2 ANQGSEA. V was shortened by 7 bases and J by 6 bases, with 6 bases between the two germline ends. The CDR3 loop is CSEGDGYTF. The CDR3 nucleotides are TGCAGCGAGGGGGATGGCTACACCTTC.

By sample share, this clonotype is medium-sized. The CDR3 nucleotides read TGCAGTGCTAGTCGCGGACAGGGGGTTCATAATTCACCCCTCCACTTT. It specifies CSASRGQGVHNSPLHF. The chain carries TRBV20-1 and TRBJ1-6, with 10 bases matching TRBD1. The CDR3 totals 16 residues. With V trimmed by 3 bases and J by 5 bases, 7 bases remained unmatched. Germline lookup yields CDR1 DFQATT and CDR2 SNEGSKA (reference sequence).

This clonotype has more than one count but fewer than ten. CDR3 protein: CATSAGAGATDTQYF. CDR3 coding DNA: TGTGCCACCAGTGCCGGAGCGGGAGCCACAGATACGCAGTATTTT. The genes are TRBV24-1 and TRBJ2-3; 8 bases are a match to TRBD2. CDR3 length equals 15 residues. V was clipped by 5 bases and J by 2 bases; unmatched bases: 5. Germline loops: CDR1 KGHDR, CDR2 SFDVKD.

This clonotype came up many times. This rearrangement joins TRBV7-8 to TRBJ2-7; 9 nucleotides align to TRBD1. The CDR3 is 15 amino acids. The trim removed 7 bases at V and 2 bases at J, leaving 9 bases unmatched. Germline lookup yields CDR1 SGHVS and CDR2 FQNEAQ. CDR3 loop: CASTRTGTGTYEQYF. The CDR3 nucleotides are TGTGCCAGCACCAGAACCGGGACAGGGACCTACGAGCAGTACTTC.